This T cell receptor beta chain was profiled in a study of brain T cells in children with intractable seizures. Assay: immunoSEQ multiplex PCR; the TCRdb copy retains only in-frame clones and omits some. This sample has 95,000 to 120,000 clones; 85% to 95% occur once, and the top ten carry 3.8%. Surgery cases with the highest brain T cell transcript signatures were chosen for sequencing. V was shortened by 4 bases and J by 8 bases, with 17 bases between the two germline ends. Germline lookup yields CDR1 LGHDT and CDR2 YNNKEL (reference sequence). The CDR3 length is 15 residues. Sequenced here: peripheral blood, sampled at surgery. This sequence originates from a boy in the first two years of life with hemimegalencephaly and intractable seizures. This chain links TRBV3-1 (or the pseudogene TRBV3-2) with TRBJ1-4; D not resolved. The CDR3 region has the DNA TGTGCCAGCAGCCTCGAAGGGTTGGACTGGGAAAAACTGTTTTTT. Residues: CASSLEGLDWEKLFF.